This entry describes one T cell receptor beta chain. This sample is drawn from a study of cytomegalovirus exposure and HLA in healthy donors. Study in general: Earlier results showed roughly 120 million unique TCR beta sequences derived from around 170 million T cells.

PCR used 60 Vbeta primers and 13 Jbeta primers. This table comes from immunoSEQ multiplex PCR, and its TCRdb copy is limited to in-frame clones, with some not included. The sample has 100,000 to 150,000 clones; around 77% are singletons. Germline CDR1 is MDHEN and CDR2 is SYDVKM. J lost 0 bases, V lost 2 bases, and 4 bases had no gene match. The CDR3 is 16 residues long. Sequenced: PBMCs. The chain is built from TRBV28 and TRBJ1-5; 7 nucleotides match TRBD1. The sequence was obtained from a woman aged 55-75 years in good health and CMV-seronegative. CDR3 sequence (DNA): TGTGCCAGCAGTTTAAACCGGGACAGTAGCAATCAGCCCCAGCATTTT. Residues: CASSLNRDSSNQPQHF.